This T cell receptor beta chain was identified in a study of blood T cells in healthy people across ages. In regard to this clonotype: One base away lies a much larger clone, so this may be a sequencing read error.

The second PCR ran about 6 to 12 cycles with a sample-barcoded 5' primer and J-beta primers. From the 5' RACE reads, TCRdb called clonotypes with MiXCR, one entry per CDR3 protein. Of about 900,000 distinct CDR3 sequences in the sample, roughly 52% are singletons; the top ten hold roughly 12%. The CDR3 loop spans 14 amino acids. CDR1 and CDR2 from the germline V gene are SGHNT and YENEEA. V was clipped by 5 bases and J by 4 bases, with 13 bases between them. Sequencing was performed on blood. J is TRBJ2-3 and V is TRBV11-3; D uncertain. The source of this sequence is a man aged 30 to 39 in good health. The CDR3 loop reads CASSAPRQSDTQYF. The CDR3 coding sequence is TGTGCCAGCAGCGCCCCTCGGCAGTCAGATACGCAGTATTTT. The whole variable domain, filled in from reference TRBV11-3 and TRBJ2-3, reads EAGVVQSPRYKIIEKKQPVAFWCNPISGHNTLYWYLQNLGQGPELLIRYENEEAVDDSQLPKDRFSAERLKGVDSTLKIQPAELGDSAVYLCASSAPRQSDTQYFGPGTRLTVL.